The sequence of this T cell receptor beta chain was determined in a study of T cells in Graves' hyperthyroidism and ophthalmopathy. This clonotype showed up many times. Exclusion criteria comprised uncontrolled infection, other autoimmune disease, pregnancy or lactation. CDR3 length: 13 residues. Looked up from germline, CDR1 is MNHEY and CDR2 is SVGEGT. Trimming cost V 6 bases and J 8 bases, with 13 bases left between them. From RNA transcripts, TCR beta CDR3 regions were amplified. With the HTBI primer set, the TCR CDR3 went through a first round of RT-PCR. TCRdb re-called the multiplex PCR reads with MiXCR, one entry per CDR3 protein. This table holds 360,000 or so distinct CDR3 sequences, roughly 20% found once.

The V call is TRBV6-2 or TRBV6-3, the J call TRBJ1-4; D is unresolved. The material sequenced was blood. The sequence was obtained from a woman aged 40-49 years with Graves' ophthalmopathy. The CDR3 DNA follows: TGTGCCAGCAGAAACTCACTGGGCGAAAAACTGTTTTTT. Translating it yields CASRNSLGEKLFF.